The present TCR beta chain was sequenced within a study of T cell repertoires in cytomegalovirus infection. About the study: In public TCR beta signatures, there were indications of both CMV infection and matching HLA type. Study results and limitations: HLA-C-restricted CMV clonotypes gave the most frequent clonotype in two of eight donors.

A few counts support this clonotype. The antigen remains unidentified. TCRdb itself ran the reads through MiXCR, one entry per CDR3 protein. Altogether about 530,000 distinct CDR3 sequences are present, 26% being singletons, with the ten largest covering roughly 13%. This CDR3 spans 14 amino acids. The J segment lost 3 bases and the V segment lost 4 bases, leaving 5 bases of the junction unmatched. The germline V gene encodes CDR1 SEHNR and CDR2 FQNEAQ (reference sequence). The sample was PBMCs. The chain uses TRBV7-9 and TRBJ1-1; TRBD1 matches at 7 bases. The clonotype comes from a human donor in good health (CMV status not recorded). Some clones in this sample may be carry-over from other donors' samples. The chain's CDR3 is CASSSGQADTEAFF. In DNA form, the CDR3 reads TGTGCCAGCAGCTCCGGACAGGCCGACACTGAAGCTTTCTTT.